Given below is one T cell receptor (beta chain) in context. A read error may produce the germline difference seen at one junction end. Patients chosen for sequencing had CD8+CD57+ cells that had expanded, as shown by flow cytometry. Germline values: CDR1 SGHRS, CDR2 YFSETQ. This CDR3 region has 13 residues. Using genomic DNA as the template, TCR beta VDJ and CDR3 profiling was carried out. TCRdb ran MiXCR on the reads and lists one entry per CDR3 protein. In the table there are a few hundred thousand distinct CDR3 sequences, 65% to 90% of which are singletons. This record comes from a study of CD8+CD57+ T cells in acquired aplastic anemia.

The sample was sorted CD4+, CD8+, or CD8+CD57+ T cells (not recorded which) from PBMCs. The rearrangement uses TRBV5-1 and TRBJ2-1; TRBD1 or TRBD2 may be the D gene (5 bases each). This clonotype originated in a human donor with aplastic anemia. DNA for the CDR3: TGTGCCAGCAGCTTGGCCCGGGACGGTGCACAGTTCTTC. Amino acids: CASSLARDGAQFF.